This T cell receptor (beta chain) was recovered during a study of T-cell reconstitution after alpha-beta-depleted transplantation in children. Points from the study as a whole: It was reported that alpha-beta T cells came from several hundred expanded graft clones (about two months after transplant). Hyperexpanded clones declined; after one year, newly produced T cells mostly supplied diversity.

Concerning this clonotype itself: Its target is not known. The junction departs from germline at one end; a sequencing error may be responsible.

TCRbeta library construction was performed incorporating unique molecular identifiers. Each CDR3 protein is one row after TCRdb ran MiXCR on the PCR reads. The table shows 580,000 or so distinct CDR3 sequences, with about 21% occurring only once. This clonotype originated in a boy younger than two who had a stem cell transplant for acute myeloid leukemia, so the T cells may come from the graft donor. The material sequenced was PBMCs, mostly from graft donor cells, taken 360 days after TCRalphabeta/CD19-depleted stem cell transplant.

CDR3 region: CSSSGLGTVNYEQYF. The CDR3 DNA is TGTTCCAGCAGTGGACTAGGGACAGTCAACTACGAGCAGTACTTC. The chain recombines TRBV6-2 or TRBV6-3 with TRBJ2-7; D tentatively fits TRBD1 or TRBD2 (7 bases each). The germline gives CDR1 MNHEY, CDR2 SVGEGT. CDR3 size: 15 residues.